These 7 T cell receptor beta chains came from one sample sequenced in a study of T-cell reconstitution after alpha-beta-depleted transplantation in children. Unique molecular identifiers were incorporated into the prepared TCRbeta library. MiXCR, applied by TCRdb to the PCR reads, yields one record per CDR3 protein. Among hundreds of thousands of distinct CDR3 sequences listed, roughly a tenth were seen once. The source material was PBMCs from the stem cell graft donor, sampled from the stem cell graft. The receptor source for this set is a human donor who donated a stem cell graft to a child with acute myeloid leukemia.

The V and J genes are TRBV7-2 and TRBJ2-3, with D unclear. V was pared by 0 bases and J by 2 bases, with 18 bases between. Per the germline V gene, CDR1 is SGHTA and CDR2 is FQGNSA. CDR3 size: 18 residues. CDR3 DNA: TGTGCCAGCAGCTTAGCAGGATCAGCACAGAGAGTCACAGATACGCAGTATTTT. Translated, it gives CASSLAGSAQRVTDTQYF.

This clonotype showed up many times. The chain recombines TRBV9 with TRBJ2-2; possibly TRBD1 or TRBD2 for D (5 bases each). Deletions cut 0 bases from V and 4 bases from J, with 13 bases between. The CDR3 totals 16 residues. CDR1 SGDLS and CDR2 YYNGEE come from the germline V gene. CDR3 nucleotide sequence: TGTGCCAGCAGCGTAGATGGGGGATCTTTCACCGGGGAGCTGTTTTTT. Its translation is CASSVDGGSFTGELFF.

This clonotype occurred many times. In DNA form, the CDR3 reads TGTGCCAGCAGTGGGGACAGGGCGAACACTGAAGCTTTCTTT. Its protein is CASSGDRANTEAFF. The chain couples TRBV25-1 to TRBJ1-1; TRBD1 aligns across 9 bases. The ends lost 4 bases at V and 1 base at J; junction bases unmatched: 1. Germline V gene lookup returns CDR1 MGHDK and CDR2 SYGVNS. There are 14 residues in the CDR3.

This chain joins TRBV2 and TRBJ2-4, with a weak D call TRBD2 (5 bases). The germline V gene has CDR1 SNHLY and CDR2 FYNNEI. Trimming removed 3 bases from V and 8 bases from J, with 11 bases in between. The CDR3 extends over 13 amino acids. DNA for the CDR3: TGTGCCAGCAGTGATTTGGACTTAGACATTCAGTACTTC. It specifies CASSDLDLDIQYF. Using reference TRBV2 and TRBJ2-4 for the parts outside the CDR3, the full variable domain is EPEVTQTPSHQVTQMGQEVILRCVPISNHLYFYWYRQILGQKVEFLVSFYNNEISEKSEIFDDQFSVERPDGSNFTLKIRSTKLEDSAMYFCASSDLDLDIQYFGAGTRLSVL.

This clonotype was observed at least ten times. The chain is built from TRBV12-3 or TRBV12-4 and TRBJ1-1; TRBD1 is a possible D gene (6 bases). V lost 1 base to trimming and J lost 5 bases, with 8 bases between them. The CDR3 extends over 13 amino acids. CDR3 DNA: TGTGCCAGCAGTTTAGTTGGACAGACTGAAGCTTTCTTT. This sequence encodes CASSLVGQTEAFF.

This clonotype was recorded a few times. The chain combines TRBV9 with TRBJ1-2; no clear D. The CDR3 contains 11 residues. Germline-derived CDR1 and CDR2 are SGDLS and YYNGEE. Trimming took 3 bases from V and 8 from J, leaving 8 bases between them. The CDR3 region has the DNA TGTGCCAGCAGCGCTCTCCCGGGCTACACCTTC. Amino acids: CASSALPGYTF.

This clonotype was seen only once. This chain uses TRBV15 with TRBJ1-1; a weak D match, TRBD1 (6 bases). CDR1 and CDR2 from the germline V gene are LNHNV and YYDKDF (reference sequence). V was shortened by 1 base and J by 6 bases, with 18 bases between the two germline ends. CDR3 size: 16 residues. This CDR3 reads CATSRGGAGAVAEAFF. CDR3 in DNA: TGTGCCACCAGCAGAGGAGGCGCAGGGGCCGTAGCTGAAGCTTTCTTT.